A single sample gave rise to the 3 T cell receptor beta chains below, sequenced in a study of cytomegalovirus exposure and HLA in healthy donors. Researchers ran the PCR with 60 Vbeta and 13 Jbeta primers. Measured with immunoSEQ multiplex PCR; TCRdb has only the in-frame clones, and not every one. This specimen shows 60,000 to 65,000 clones; the ten leading clones hold about 3.5%. The sample was PBMCs. The receptors come from a woman younger than 30 in good health and CMV-seronegative.

In DNA form, the CDR3 reads TGTGCCAGCAGCACACTAGCGGGAGGCACAGATACGCAGTATTTT. It yields the protein CASSTLAGGTDTQYF. V and J are TRBV28 and TRBJ2-3, with TRBD2 matching over 11 bases. Unmatched junction bases numbered 3, after V lost 6 bases and J lost 1 base. CDR3 length equals 15 residues. The germline V gene encodes CDR1 MDHEN and CDR2 SYDVKM.

This chain connects TRBV5-1 to TRBJ2-2; unclear D gene. The V end lost 0 bases, the J end lost 5 bases, and 11 bases lay between the germline ends. The germline V gene encodes CDR1 SGHRS and CDR2 YFSETQ. The CDR3 is made up of 15 amino acids. Written as DNA, the CDR3 is TGCGCCAGCAGCTTGGACGGTAGAGGTACCGGGGAGCTGTTTTTT. Translating gives CASSLDGRGTGELFF. Full variable domain (outside the CDR3, taken from reference TRBV5-1 and TRBJ2-2): KAGVTQTPRYLIKTRGQQVTLSCSPISGHRSVSWYQQTPGQGLQFLFEYFSETQRNKGNFPGRFSGRQFSNSRSEMNVSTLELGDSALYLCASSLDGRGTGELFFGEGSRLTVL.

V and J are TRBV7-2 and TRBJ1-1; D may be TRBD1 (6 bases). This CDR3 is 15 amino acids long. CDR1 is SGHTA, CDR2 FQGNSA, per germline. The V and J ends lost 5 bases and 1 base respectively, with 14 bases between them. CDR3 nucleotides: TGTGCCAGCAGCCCCTGGGACAATCGGAACACTGAAGCTTTCTTT. Its protein product is CASSPWDNRNTEAFF.